These 20 T cell receptor beta chains share one sample of origin, sequenced in a study of CD8 T cells in ankylosing spondylitis. General study findings and limits: Ankylosing spondylitis blood seemed to carry a telltale TCR beta motif made of roughly eight highly homologous variants.

TCRdb passed the 5' RACE reads through MiXCR, listing each CDR3 protein once. The data contain roughly 440,000 distinct CDR3 sequences, roughly a sixth of them singletons. Their target antigens are unknown. Sequencing was performed on blood, either unsorted or a sorted T cell fraction (not recorded which). These receptors were collected from a male donor with ankylosing spondylitis.

This clonotype was observed a handful of times. The gene calls are TRBV18 and TRBJ2-1, with D unclear. The germline gives CDR1 KGHSH, CDR2 LQKENI. The CDR3 sequence is 13 residues long. Trimming pared 2 bases from V and 9 bases from J, leaving 11 bases between. This CDR3 is CASSPAETGEQFF. The CDR3 region has the DNA TGTGCCAGCTCACCAGCGGAAACGGGTGAGCAGTTCTTC.

This chain links TRBV20-1 with TRBJ2-3; 11 bases line up with TRBD1. J was trimmed by 1 base and V by 1 base; bases with no gene match: 4. This CDR3 spans 16 amino acids. CDR1 is DFQATT, CDR2 SNEGSKA, per germline (reference sequence). The CDR3: CSARARTGGGTDTQYF. The CDR3 DNA sequence: TGCAGTGCTAGAGCCCGGACAGGGGGCGGCACAGATACGCAGTATTTT.

This clonotype was picked up many times. The chain couples TRBV12-3 or TRBV12-4 to TRBJ2-1; 11 nucleotides match TRBD2. This CDR3 is 17 amino acids long. V gave up 9 bases and J gave up 2 bases; unmatched junction bases: 12. The CDR3 bases are TGTGCCAGTTTGGGACTAGCGGACCTTGTTGCCTACAATGAGCAGTTCTTC. It codes for CASLGLADLVAYNEQFF.

This clonotype appeared a few times. This chain joins TRBV12-3 or TRBV12-4 and TRBJ1-6, with D possibly matching TRBD1 (5 bases). V was clipped by 8 bases and J by 9 bases, with 14 bases between them. This CDR3 region has 13 residues. CDR3 residues: CASCPIGASPLHF. The CDR3 DNA reads TGTGCCAGCTGCCCTATTGGGGCTTCACCCCTCCACTTT.

Ten or more counts support this clonotype. This chain joins TRBV5-1 and TRBJ2-3; no clear D. The V end was cut by 7 bases, the J end by 0 bases, with 6 bases between. This CDR3 has 12 amino acids. In germline, CDR1 is SGHRS, CDR2 YFSETQ. The chain's CDR3 is CASDPSTDTQYF. The CDR3 DNA follows: TGCGCCAGCGACCCAAGCACAGATACGCAGTATTTT.

This clonotype was found a few times. CDR3: CASSDGGDEKLFF. DNA for the CDR3: TGTGCCAGCAGTGACGGGGGCGATGAAAAACTGTTTTTT. The chain combines TRBV25-1 with TRBJ1-4; D possibly corresponds to TRBD1 (6 bases). There are 13 residues in the CDR3. Deletions cut 3 bases from V and 6 bases from J, with 8 bases between. Germline CDR1 and CDR2: MGHDK and SYGVNS.

The V gene is TRBV12-3 or TRBV12-4, the J gene TRBJ1-4; D unclear. Trimming took 11 bases from V and 8 from J, leaving 33 bases between them. This CDR3 is 18 amino acids long. The CDR3 DNA reads TGTGCCCTCAGTTTAAAGTCCCCGAACACAATCCGAATGGAAAAACTGTTTTTT. Translation gives CALSLKSPNTIRMEKLFF.

This chain uses TRBV7-3 with TRBJ2-2; D not certain. Germline lookup yields CDR1 SGHTA and CDR2 FQGTGA. V gave up 6 bases and J gave up 8 bases, with 16 bases separating them. CDR3 length equals 14 residues. CDR3 nucleotides: TGTGCCAGCAGAGTAAATCCCAGTTCGGGGGAGCTGTTTTTT. Protein: CASRVNPSSGELFF.

This rearrangement joins TRBV10-3 to TRBJ1-6; a possible D gene is TRBD1 (5 bases). V shed 6 bases and J shed 0 bases, with 9 bases lying between them. The germline gives CDR1 ENHRY, CDR2 SYGVKD. This CDR3 is built from 15 residues. The CDR3 loop reads CAIRDTSSYNSPLHF. The CDR3 nucleotides read TGTGCCATCAGGGACACGAGCTCCTATAATTCACCCCTCCACTTT.

V is TRBV12-3 or TRBV12-4 and J is TRBJ1-6, with D perhaps TRBD1 (5 bases). The CDR3 has 13 residues. Deletions cut 5 bases from V and 14 bases from J, with 16 bases between. The CDR3 DNA sequence: TGTGCCAGCAGTATCCGGGACCGCGCGGCCCTCCACTTT. This sequence encodes CASSIRDRAALHF.

This clonotype has a count of ten or more. This chain links TRBV6-4 with TRBJ2-3, with 7 bases aligning to TRBD2. V lost 5 bases to trimming and J lost 0 bases; unmatched junction nucleotides: 5. The CDR3 totals 15 residues. In germline, CDR1 is MRHNA, CDR2 SNTAGT. This CDR3 reads CASSPNGGSTDTQYF. In nucleotides, the CDR3 is TGTGCCAGCAGTCCCAACGGGGGGAGCACAGATACGCAGTATTTT.

This rearrangement joins TRBV2 to TRBJ2-2, with a weak D call TRBD2 (6 bases). V lost 6 bases and J lost 4, with 12 bases in between. Germline V gives CDR1 SNHLY, CDR2 FYNNEI. This CDR3 has 14 amino acids. The CDR3 DNA sequence: TGTGCCAGCAGGGGGGACGGGGGCACCGGGGAGCTGTTTTTT. Its protein is CASRGDGGTGELFF.

This clonotype was picked up a small number of times. V and J are TRBV20-1 and TRBJ2-7; 9 nucleotides match TRBD2. This CDR3 is built from 17 residues. With 3 bases clipped from V and 3 bases from J, the junction kept 15 bases outside the gene matches. The germline V gene encodes CDR1 DFQATT and CDR2 SNEGSKA (reference sequence). The DNA of the CDR3 is TGCAGTGCTAGTTCTTCGGGGCTAGCGGGGCCTAACTACGAGCAGTACTTC. Its translation: CSASSSGLAGPNYEQYF.

The chain uses TRBV11-3 and TRBJ1-2; no firm D call. Germline CDR1 is SGHNT and CDR2 is YENEEA. CDR3 size: 13 residues. With 5 bases removed from V and 5 bases from J, the gap between germline ends came to 12 bases. The CDR3 reads CASSPGVEYGYTF. The CDR3 coding sequence is TGTGCCAGCAGCCCCGGAGTGGAGTATGGCTACACCTTC.

The DNA for the CDR3 is TGCAGCGTTGCATTAATGAAGGGGGGCGCCTATGGCTACACCTTC. Translating gives CSVALMKGGAYGYTF. This chain connects TRBV29-1 to TRBJ1-2, with a possible D match to TRBD1 (6 bases). The CDR3 extends over 15 amino acids. Germline assignment: CDR1 SQVTM and CDR2 ANQGSEA. V gave up 4 bases and J gave up 4 bases, with 19 bases separating them.

This chain links TRBV6-1 with TRBJ2-1; 7 nucleotides agree with TRBD2. Germline loops: CDR1 MNHNS, CDR2 SASEGT. Trimming at V came to 6 bases and at J to 4 bases, leaving 6 bases not matched to a gene. The CDR3 contains 14 residues. The DNA for the CDR3 is TGTGCCAGCAGCCTCGGGCGGGAGTACAATGAGCAGTTCTTC. It specifies CASSLGREYNEQFF.

This clonotype was picked up a small number of times. J is TRBJ2-1 and V is TRBV7-9; the D is unclear. Germline loops: CDR1 SEHNR, CDR2 FQNEAQ (reference sequence). With 6 bases removed from V and 8 bases from J, the gap between germline ends came to 17 bases. The CDR3 totals 14 residues. The CDR3 sequence is CASRAEWAGDEQFF. Written as DNA, the CDR3 is TGTGCCAGCAGGGCAGAGTGGGCAGGCGATGAGCAGTTCTTC.

The genes are TRBV20-1 and TRBJ1-2, with a weak D call TRBD1 (6 bases). Germline V lookup: CDR1 DFQATT, CDR2 SNEGSKA (reference sequence). The CDR3 loop spans 15 amino acids. The V end lost 0 bases, the J end lost 1 base, and 12 bases lay between the germline ends. The CDR3, as DNA: TGCAGTGCTAGAGAACCCCGGACAGATAACTATGGCTACACCTTC. It is translated as CSAREPRTDNYGYTF.

CDR3 protein: CASSIQYRAANTGELFF. Written as DNA, the CDR3 is TGTGCCAGTAGTATTCAGTATAGGGCTGCGAACACCGGGGAGCTGTTTTTT. The J gene is TRBJ2-2, the V gene TRBV19; D not resolved. The CDR3 is made up of 17 amino acids. Per the germline V gene, CDR1 is LNHDA and CDR2 is SQIVND (reference sequence). Trimming stripped 3 bases from V and 0 bases from J, with 14 bases between.

This clonotype was counted at least ten times. This chain connects TRBV6-2 or TRBV6-3 to TRBJ1-5; D not certain. Germline V gene lookup returns CDR1 MNHEY and CDR2 SVGEGT. V was shortened by 0 bases and J by 2 bases, with 5 bases between the two germline ends. The CDR3 totals 14 residues. The CDR3 region has the DNA TGTGCCAGCAGTTACTCCCCGGGCAATCAGCCCCAGCATTTT. Protein sequence: CASSYSPGNQPQHF.